The clone carrying this TCR beta chain occurred a few times. What it recognizes is unknown. Quantitative 5'-RACE with molecular barcodes generated TCR beta libraries. From the 5' RACE reads, TCRdb called clonotypes with MiXCR, one entry per CDR3 protein. Found here are a few hundred thousand distinct CDR3 sequences, roughly 12% of them singletons; the top ten hold nearly 7%. These data belong to a study of CD8 T cells in ankylosing spondylitis. CDR3 length equals 14 residues. V was shortened by 2 bases and J by 6 bases, with 13 bases between the two germline ends. Germline V gene data show CDR1 as ENHRY and CDR2 as SYGVKD. Overall study findings and caveats: Seemingly distinctive of ankylosing spondylitis blood was a TCR beta motif formed by eight highly homologous variants.

This chain links TRBV10-3 with TRBJ1-2, with D possibly being TRBD1 (5 bases). Sequencing used blood, either unsorted or a sorted T cell fraction (not recorded which). The origin of this receptor is a male donor with ankylosing spondylitis. The DNA for the CDR3 is TGTGCCATCAGTGAGGCCAGGGAGTTGGATGGCTACACCTTC. Translation: CAISEARELDGYTF.